The present T cell receptor (beta chain) was sequenced within a study of siplizumab effects on memory and regulatory T cells. The assay covered some 100,000 TCR templates per sample. Sequenced by immunoSEQ multiplex PCR; TCRdb stores in-frame clones only, minus some. The repertoire holds around 100,000 clones, with around 90% as singletons. The sequenced sample consisted of CD4+ T cells sorted from blood. The receptor was derived from a human donor in good health.

CDR3 nucleotide sequence: TGTGCCTGGAGTCCCGGGCCCGTCAATGGCTACACCTTC. Translating it yields CAWSPGPVNGYTF. This chain uses TRBV30 with TRBJ1-2; no clear D gene. There are 13 residues in the CDR3. Germline V gene data show CDR1 as GTSNPN and CDR2 as SVGIG (reference sequence). Trimming removed 2 bases from V and 6 bases from J, with 13 bases in between.